The rows below give T cell receptor beta chains drawn from one sample of a study of CD8 T cells in Susac syndrome. TCRdb redid the calling of the immunoSEQ multiplex PCR reads with MiXCR, one entry per CDR3 protein. Of 240,000 or so distinct CDR3 sequences listed, almost 97% were seen once; the top ten hold approximately 0.094%. Sequencing was carried out using CD4+ T cells from PBMCs. The receptors stem from a human donor with Susac syndrome. Both conserved end residues are part of each CDR3. The order of the fields is V gene, clone size, D gene, J gene, CDR3 protein, CDR3 DNA. A D gene is named only where the DNA matches it firmly. Clone size is given for some rows only: seen once, a few or many times, or a class if the clone is expanded.

TRBV27	NA	NA	TRBJ2-4	CASSLSIQYF	TGTGCCAGCAGTTTAAGCATTCAGTACTTC
TRBV3-1	many	NA	TRBJ2-7	CASSPSSYEQYF	TGTGCCAGCAGCCCTAGCTCCTACGAGCAGTACTTC
TRBV9	NA	NA	TRBJ1-2	CASSSYIAYGYTF	TGTGCCAGCAGCTCCTATATCGCCTATGGCTACACCTTC
TRBV7-2	NA	TRBD1	TRBJ1-5	CASSPNRGQPQHF	TGTGCCAGCAGCCCAAACAGGGGTCAGCCCCAGCATTTT
TRBV13	NA	TRBD2	TRBJ2-3	CASSKLAGGTDTQYF	TGTGCCAGCAGCAAATTAGCGGGGGGCACAGATACGCAGTATTTT
TRBV20-1	NA	NA	TRBJ1-5	CSAIRDNNQPQHF	TGCAGTGCGATCCGGGACAACAATCAGCCCCAGCATTTT
TRBV2	NA	NA	TRBJ2-1	CASRPSATWEQFF	TGTGCCAGCAGACCTAGCGCCACATGGGAGCAGTTCTTC
TRBV5-1	NA	NA	TRBJ2-6	CASSIVATGANVLTF	TGCGCCAGCAGCATCGTAGCTACTGGGGCCAACGTCCTGACTTTC
TRBV7-3	once	TRBD2	TRBJ2-5	CASSLNPAGGGETQYF	TGTGCCAGCAGCCTCAACCCCGCGGGAGGAGGAGAGACCCAGTACTTC
TRBV7-9	NA	TRBD1	TRBJ1-1	CASSEGTASLMNTEAFF	TGTGCCAGCAGCGAGGGGACAGCTTCCTTGATGAACACTGAAGCTTTCTTT
TRBV7-3	NA	NA	TRBJ2-1	CASSLAGISYNEQFF	TGTGCCAGCAGCTTAGCGGGTATATCCTACAATGAGCAGTTCTTC
TRBV30	NA	NA	TRBJ2-3	CAWRPFLDSSLDTQYF	TGTGCCTGGAGACCGTTCTTGGACAGTTCTTTGGATACGCAGTATTTT
TRBV6-2/TRBV6-3	NA	NA	TRBJ1-2	CASRSAGTDANYGYTF	TGTGCCAGCAGGTCTGCCGGGACGGATGCTAACTATGGCTACACCTTC
TRBV29-1	NA	NA	TRBJ1-2	CSVATGTFGGYGYTF	TGCAGCGTTGCCACCGGGACGTTCGGGGGCTATGGCTACACCTTC
TRBV27	NA	TRBD1	TRBJ2-3	CASSLGQGDTQYF	TGTGCCAGCAGTTTGGGACAGGGAGATACGCAGTATTTT
TRBV6-5	NA	TRBD2	TRBJ2-1	CASSRLAGLKKFF	TGTGCCAGCAGCCGACTAGCGGGATTAAAGAAGTTCTTC
TRBV5-1	NA	NA	TRBJ2-1	CASSYPHGFF	TGCGCCAGCAGCTATCCTCACGGGTTCTTC
TRBV7-2	NA	TRBD1	TRBJ1-5	CASSVTQGGNQPQHF	TGTGCCAGCAGCGTAACACAGGGGGGCAATCAGCCCCAGCATTTT
TRBV7-2	once	NA	TRBJ2-5	CASSLGRKETQYF	TGTGCCAGCAGCTTGGGGCGTAAAGAGACCCAGTACTTC
TRBV28	NA	TRBD1	TRBJ2-7	CASRSTYRGIEQYF	TGTGCCAGCAGATCTACATACAGGGGAATCGAGCAGTACTTC
TRBV4-1	NA	NA	TRBJ2-3	CASSHLLADTQYF	TGCGCCAGCAGCCACCTCCTTGCAGATACGCAGTATTTT
TRBV5-1	NA	TRBD2	TRBJ2-1	CASSLGASGHNEQFF	TGCGCCAGCAGCTTGGGGGCTAGCGGCCACAATGAGCAGTTCTTC
TRBV2	NA	NA	TRBJ2-1	CASSVGGNNEQFF	TGTGCCAGCAGTGTTGGTGGAAACAATGAGCAGTTCTTC
TRBV4-1	NA	TRBD1	TRBJ1-1	CASSQETGSNTEAFF	TGCGCCAGCAGCCAAGAGACAGGGTCAAACACTGAAGCTTTCTTT
TRBV29-1	NA	NA	TRBJ1-4	CSVRHVQGEKLFF	TGCAGCGTCCGACACGTACAGGGCGAAAAACTGTTTTTT
TRBV30	NA	TRBD1	TRBJ1-5	CAWNRDRAVSNQPQHF	TGTGCCTGGAACCGGGACAGGGCGGTCAGCAATCAGCCCCAGCATTTT
TRBV19	NA	TRBD2	TRBJ2-7	CASSIVYRLAATSYEQYF	TGTGCCAGTAGTATAGTTTATAGACTAGCGGCCACCTCCTACGAGCAGTACTTC
TRBV20-1	NA	NA	TRBJ2-1	CSATQGHNEQFF	TGCAGTGCAACACAGGGACACAATGAGCAGTTCTTC
TRBV7-9	NA	NA	TRBJ2-5	CASSPETDQETQYF	TGTGCCAGCAGCCCGGAGACAGACCAAGAGACCCAGTACTTC